This T cell receptor (beta chain) derives from a study of blood T cell repertoires in COVID-19. Study background: COVID-19 samples from acute and convalescent phases originated in the United States, Italy and Spain.

Original processing methods: Amplified reference gene primers provided the basis for estimating nucleated cell counts. Using immunoSEQ multiplex PCR, the repertoire was profiled, and TCRdb retains in-frame clones only, with some absent. For V, J and clone size, that table is used; D and trimming come from the DNA. The repertoire includes 200,000 to 250,000 clones, about nine tenths of them detected once, and 1.2% sits in the top ten. Cohorts were assigned according to the clinical history that participants reported. Recovered participants had two consecutive negative NP/OP PCR tests, healthcare professional clearance, or symptom resolution. The clonotype originates from a man aged 25-45 years who had recovered from COVID-19. Sequencing was carried out using PBMCs or T cells enriched from blood (not recorded which).

CDR3 sequence: CSGKQGRDAEAFF. Written as DNA, the CDR3 is TGCAGCGGGAAACAGGGCCGCGATGCTGAAGCTTTCTTT. The chain recombines TRBV29-1 with TRBJ1-1, with D maybe TRBD1 (6 bases). Germline loops: CDR1 SQVTM, CDR2 ANQGSEA. The V gene lost 7 bases and the J gene lost 6 bases, with 18 bases spanning the gap. This CDR3 comprises 13 residues.